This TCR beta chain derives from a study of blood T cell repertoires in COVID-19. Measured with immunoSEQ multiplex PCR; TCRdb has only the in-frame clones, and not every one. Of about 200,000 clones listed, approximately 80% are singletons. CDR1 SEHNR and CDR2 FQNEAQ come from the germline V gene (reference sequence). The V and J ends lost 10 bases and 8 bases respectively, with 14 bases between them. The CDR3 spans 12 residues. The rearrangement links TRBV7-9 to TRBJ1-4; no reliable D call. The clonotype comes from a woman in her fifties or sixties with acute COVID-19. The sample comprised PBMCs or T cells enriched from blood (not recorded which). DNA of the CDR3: TGTGCCACAGGCTATACGGAAGAAAAACTGTTTTTT. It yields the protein CATGYTEEKLFF.